Presented here are 7 T cell receptor beta chains from one specimen sequenced in a study of technical replicates of blood from a few donors. Assay used: immunoSEQ multiplex PCR; TCRdb lists only in-frame clones, some missing. The table includes about 97,000 clones, about 95% detected once. The sample consisted of T cells isolated from PBMCs. These receptors all stem from a human donor in good health.

This chain connects TRBV30 to TRBJ1-5; possible D gene TRBD1, 5 bases. The length of the CDR3 is 13 residues. Trimming pared 1 base from V and 4 bases from J, leaving 8 bases between. Germline-derived CDR1 and CDR2 are GTSNPN and SVGIG (reference sequence). The CDR3 loop reads CAWSGGGNQPQHF. The DNA for the CDR3 is TGTGCCTGGAGTGGGGGGGGAAATCAGCCCCAGCATTTT.

V and J are TRBV5-1 and TRBJ2-6; D is undetermined. The CDR3 covers 15 residues. In germline, CDR1 is SGHRS, CDR2 YFSETQ. V dropped 4 bases and J dropped 1 base, with 9 bases sitting between them. The CDR3 nucleotides are TGCGCCAGCAGCCCTACTAATTCTGGGGCCAACGTCCTGACTTTC. Translating gives CASSPTNSGANVLTF.

DNA of the CDR3: TGTGCCAGCTCACTAGGGGGCAGCAATCAGCCCCAGCATTTT. It encodes CASSLGGSNQPQHF. The rearrangement joins TRBV18 to TRBJ1-5, with 7 bases fitting TRBD1. J was trimmed by 1 base and V by 4 bases; bases with no gene match: 1. The germline V gene encodes CDR1 KGHSH and CDR2 LQKENI. The CDR3 consists of 14 residues.

V gene TRBV7-8 combines with J gene TRBJ2-7; TRBD2 agrees at 7 bases. The CDR3 sequence is 14 residues long. V shed 5 bases and J 6 bases; nucleotides not matched to a gene: 10. The germline gives CDR1 SGHVS, CDR2 FQNEAQ. CDR3 region: CASSQLTSFREQYF. DNA of the CDR3: TGTGCCAGCAGCCAACTGACTAGCTTTCGCGAGCAGTACTTC.

Concerning this clone: Compared with germline, one end of the junction differs, possibly owing to a read error. The gene calls are TRBV5-4 and TRBJ2-3; maybe TRBD1 (5 bases). From germline, CDR1 is SGHNT and CDR2 YYREEE (reference sequence). The CDR3 runs to 11 residues. Written as DNA, the CDR3 is TGTGCCAGCAGCTTGAGGGGTCTTCTGGATTTT. Amino acids: CASSLRGLLDF.

In its sample, this clone was seen once. V is TRBV6-4 and J is TRBJ2-2; 7 positions match TRBD1. The length of the CDR3 is 16 residues. V shed 0 bases and J 1 base; nucleotides not matched to a gene: 2. Looked up from germline, CDR1 is MRHNA and CDR2 is SNTAGT. The CDR3 region is CASSDSTGKNTGELFF. In DNA form, the CDR3 reads TGTGCCAGCAGTGACTCGACAGGGAAGAACACCGGGGAGCTGTTTTTT.

The gene calls are TRBV18 and TRBJ1-2; a weak D match, TRBD1 (6 bases). The CDR3 runs to 14 residues. CDR1 is KGHSH, CDR2 LQKENI, per germline. The V end was cut by 3 bases, the J end by 0 bases, with 8 bases between. The CDR3 is CASSPTGPNYGYTF. The CDR3 DNA follows: TGTGCCAGCTCACCGACAGGACCTAACTATGGCTACACCTTC.